The 15 T cell receptor beta chains in this list originate from one sample, sequenced in a study of blood T cell repertoires in COVID-19. Repertoires were generated with immunoSEQ multiplex PCR, while TCRdb's copy carries only in-frame clones and drops some. The table lists about 400,000 clones, 88% of them singletons. Sequenced sample: PBMCs or T cells enriched from blood (not recorded which). The receptors come from a woman aged 40 to 50 with acute COVID-19.

The V call is TRBV2, the J call TRBJ2-1; 10 bases line up with TRBD2. Germline assignment: CDR1 SNHLY and CDR2 FYNNEI. Losses at the gene ends were 7 bases for V and 4 bases for J; bases not matched to a gene: 7. The CDR3 is 15 amino acids. DNA for the CDR3: TGTGCCAGCAAGGCTAGCGGGGGCCGATACAATGAGCAGTTCTTC. Translating it yields CASKASGGRYNEQFF.

The sample holds one count of this clone. The gene calls are TRBV11-2 and TRBJ2-1; D gene ambiguous. Trimming took 2 bases from V and 5 from J, leaving 13 bases between them. The CDR3 runs to 15 residues. From germline, CDR1 is SGHAT and CDR2 FQNNGV. The CDR3 nucleotides read TGTGCCAGCAGCTTATCTCTAGGTACCGACAATGAGCAGTTCTTC. It encodes CASSLSLGTDNEQFF. Full variable domain (remainder filled in from reference TRBV11-2 and TRBJ2-1): EAGVAQSPRYKIIEKRQSVAFWCNPISGHATLYWYQQILGQGPKLLIQFQNNGVVDDSQLPKDRFSAERLKGVDSTLKIQPAKLEDSAVYLCASSLSLGTDNEQFFGPGTRLTVL.

This clone was seen only a few times. The genes are TRBV2 and TRBJ1-2; 8 nucleotides line up with TRBD1. The germline V gene encodes CDR1 SNHLY and CDR2 FYNNEI. This CDR3 has 15 amino acids. The ends lost 10 bases at V and 2 bases at J; junction bases unmatched: 12. The DNA for the CDR3 is TGTGCCACCCCTCTCTCCAGGGGGCGAAACTATGGCTACACCTTC. Translated: CATPLSRGRNYGYTF.

This clone came up a few times. The CDR3: CASTPGYPDTQYF. In DNA form, the CDR3 reads TGTGCCAGCACCCCGGGTTATCCAGATACGCAGTATTTT. V and J are TRBV2 and TRBJ2-3; D unclear. Germline CDR1 is SNHLY and CDR2 is FYNNEI. Trimming took 7 bases from V and 4 from J, leaving 12 bases between them. The CDR3 contains 13 residues.

The CDR3 nucleotides are TGTGCCAGCAGCGCTCAGGGGCGCGACACCGGGGAGCTGTTTTTT. The encoded protein is CASSAQGRDTGELFF. The chain has TRBV9 and TRBJ2-2; D is possibly TRBD1 (6 bases). The CDR3 loop spans 15 amino acids. V was trimmed by 3 bases and J by 3 bases, leaving 12 bases between them. CDR1 is SGDLS, CDR2 YYNGEE, per germline.

The rearrangement uses TRBV25-1 and TRBJ1-2; no clear D gene. Germline-derived CDR1 and CDR2 are MGHDK and SYGVNS. The ends were cut back, 3 bases at V and 8 bases at J, with 22 bases in the middle. This CDR3 region has 16 residues. CDR3 DNA sequence: TGTGCCAGCAGTGATCCGGCAGGCAACGAAGAAGAAGGCTACACCTTC. This encodes CASSDPAGNEEEGYTF.

This clone was detected only once. The genes are TRBV9 and TRBJ2-7; 7 bases map to TRBD2. The CDR3 totals 16 residues. Germline CDR1 SGDLS, CDR2 YYNGEE. Trimming removed 0 bases from V and 3 bases from J; junction bases left unmatched: 9. CDR3 bases: TGTGCCAGCAGCGTAGAGGCTAGCGGCGGTCTCTACGAGCAGTACTTC. It translates to CASSVEASGGLYEQYF.

The chain is built from TRBV7-8 and TRBJ1-4; D remains ambiguous. V lost 5 bases, J lost 5 bases, and 12 bases lay in between. The CDR3 runs 14 residues. The germline V gene encodes CDR1 SGHVS and CDR2 FQNEAQ. As DNA, the CDR3 is TGTGCCAGCAGCGATAACCCAGTGAATGAAAAACTGTTTTTT. This translates into CASSDNPVNEKLFF.

The chain couples TRBV20-1 to TRBJ1-5; 9 bases map to TRBD1. The CDR3 loop spans 14 amino acids. Germline values: CDR1 DFQATT, CDR2 SNEGSKA (reference sequence). Germline trimming cut 3 bases from V and 6 bases from J; bases unmatched to any gene: 6. CDR3 sequence (DNA): TGCAGTGCTAGTTTGGGACAGGGCGGTCAGCCCCAGCATTTT. This gives the protein CSASLGQGGQPQHF.

The chain couples TRBV11-2 to TRBJ1-6, with TRBD1 matching over 9 bases. V lost 5 bases, J lost 7 bases, and 3 bases stayed unmatched. CDR1 is SGHAT, CDR2 FQNNGV, per germline. CDR3 length: 14 residues. The CDR3 sequence: CASSPQGANSPLHF. The DNA for the CDR3 is TGTGCCAGCAGCCCACAGGGGGCCAATTCACCCCTCCACTTT.

V usage is TRBV7-2 and J usage is TRBJ1-5; D gene unclear. CDR3 length: 13 residues. Germline-derived CDR1 and CDR2 are SGHTA and FQGNSA. Trimming took 7 bases from V and 3 from J, leaving 10 bases between them. CDR3 region: CASTLGLNQPQHF. CDR3 in DNA: TGTGCCAGCACCCTCGGACTCAATCAGCCCCAGCATTTT.

The V gene is TRBV7-9, the J gene TRBJ2-7; 10 bases line up with TRBD1. The CDR3 contains 12 residues. V dropped 4 bases and J dropped 6; count of bases not matched to a gene: 0. Germline CDR1 SEHNR, CDR2 FQNEAQ (reference sequence). CDR3 sequence reads: CASSWTGGEQYF. The CDR3, as DNA: TGTGCCAGCAGCTGGACAGGGGGCGAGCAGTACTTC. Supplemented by reference TRBV7-9 and TRBJ2-7, the full variable domain reads DTGVSQNPRHKITKRGQNVTFRCDPISEHNRLYWYRQTLGQGPEFLTYFQNEAQLEKSRLLSDRFSAERPKGSFSTLEIQRTEQGDSAMYLCASSWTGGEQYFGPGTRLTVT.

V gene TRBV10-2 combines with J gene TRBJ1-1; tentatively, D is TRBD1 (5 bases). Trimming cost V 8 bases and J 1 base, with 14 bases left between them. CDR3 length: 14 residues. CDR1 is WSHSY, CDR2 SAAADI, per germline. The CDR3 nucleotides read TGCGCCAGCTGCGGGGAGGGGTCGAACACTGAAGCTTTCTTT. Translation: CASCGEGSNTEAFF.

This chain links TRBV19 with TRBJ2-7; TRBD1 matches at 7 bases. The germline CDR1 and CDR2 sequences are LNHDA and SQIVND (reference sequence). CDR3 length equals 14 residues. With V trimmed by 5 bases and J by 0 bases, 4 bases remained unmatched. CDR3 in amino acids: CASSAGTASYEQYF. DNA for the CDR3: TGTGCCAGTAGTGCCGGGACAGCCTCCTACGAGCAGTACTTC.

This sequence joins TRBV7-2 and TRBJ1-1; D remains unclear. Germline CDR1 reads SGHTA; CDR2 reads FQGNSA. CDR3 size: 15 residues. V lost 1 base and J lost 1, with 10 bases in between. CDR3 loop: CASSLERLPNTEAFF. In DNA form, the CDR3 reads TGTGCCAGCAGCTTAGAGAGGTTGCCGAACACTGAAGCTTTCTTT.